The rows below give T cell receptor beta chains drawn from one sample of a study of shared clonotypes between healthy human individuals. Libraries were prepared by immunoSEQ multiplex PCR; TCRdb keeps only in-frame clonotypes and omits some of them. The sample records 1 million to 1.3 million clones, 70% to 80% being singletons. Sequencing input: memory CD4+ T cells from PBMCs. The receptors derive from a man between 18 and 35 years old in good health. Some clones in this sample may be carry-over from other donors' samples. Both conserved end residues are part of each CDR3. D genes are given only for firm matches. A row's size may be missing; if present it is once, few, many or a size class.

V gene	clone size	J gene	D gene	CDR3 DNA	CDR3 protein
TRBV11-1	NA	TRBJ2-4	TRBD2	TGTGCCAGCAGCTTAGTTTCGGGGGAGGGGTACATTCAGTACTTC	CASSLVSGEGYIQYF
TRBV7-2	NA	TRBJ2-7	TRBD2	TGTGCCAGCAGCTCGGTGGTGGTAGCGGGAGGCTACGAGCAGTACTTC	CASSSVVVAGGYEQYF
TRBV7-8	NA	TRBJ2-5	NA	TGTGCCAGCAGCCAGGGCAGCCAAGAGACCCAGTACTTC	CASSQGSQETQYF
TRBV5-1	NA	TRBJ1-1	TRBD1	TGCGCCAGCAGCTCCTCACAGGGGTGGAACACTGAAGCTTTCTTT	CASSSSQGWNTEAFF
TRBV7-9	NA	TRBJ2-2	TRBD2	TGTGCCAGCCGCACCCCCTTAGCGGGAGTTCGCACCGGGGAGCTGTTTTTT	CASRTPLAGVRTGELFF
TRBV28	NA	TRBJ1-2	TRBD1	TGTGCCAGCAGTCCCCCAGGGGGGCGCGGCTATGGCTACACCTTC	CASSPPGGRGYGYTF
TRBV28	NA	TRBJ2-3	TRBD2	TGTGCCAGCAGTTTAATCGCCGGGAGGGGTGCAGATACGCAGTATTTT	CASSLIAGRGADTQYF
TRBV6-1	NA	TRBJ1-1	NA	TGTGCCAGCAGTGATTGGGAAGCTTTCTTT	CASSDWEAFF
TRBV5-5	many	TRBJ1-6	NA	TGTGCCAGCAGCTTGAGAGAGGGAGTCAGTTCACCCCTCCACTTT	CASSLREGVSSPLHF
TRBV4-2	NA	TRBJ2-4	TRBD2	TGTGCCAGCAGCCAAGAGACTAGCGGGAGGACCAAAAACATTCAGTACTTC	CASSQETSGRTKNIQYF
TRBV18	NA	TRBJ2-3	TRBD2	TGTGCCAGCTCACCGCGGACTAGCGGGAGCGCAGATACGCAGTATTTT	CASSPRTSGSADTQYF
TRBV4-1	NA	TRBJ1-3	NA	TGCGCCAGCAGCCAAGGGACAGTCATGAGCTCTGGAAACACCATATATTTT	CASSQGTVMSSGNTIYF
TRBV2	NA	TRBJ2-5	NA	TGTGCCAGCAGTTTATGGCGGGATGTCGTAAAGACCCAGTACTTC	CASSLWRDVVKTQYF
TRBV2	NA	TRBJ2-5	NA	TGTGCCAGCGAGGCAGGGACGGAGACCCAGTACTTC	CASEAGTETQYF
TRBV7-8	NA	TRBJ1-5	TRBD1	TGTGCCAGCAGCCCAACTCACCTTGGAGGGGGCGGTCAGCCCCAGCATTTT	CASSPTHLGGGGQPQHF
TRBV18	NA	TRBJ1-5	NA	TGTGCCAGCTCACTGGACAGCAATCAGCCCCAGCATTTT	CASSLDSNQPQHF
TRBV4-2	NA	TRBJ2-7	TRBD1	TGTGCCAGCAGCCAAGTCCGAGACAGGGCGTTATACGAGCAGTACTTC	CASSQVRDRALYEQYF
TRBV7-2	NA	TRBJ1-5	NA	TGTGCCAGCAGCTTAGAAGGCAGGGGTAGCCAGCCCCAGCATTTT	CASSLEGRGSQPQHF
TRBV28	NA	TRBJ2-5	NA	TGTGCCAGCAGTTGGGGCTCAGAGACCCAGTACTTC	CASSWGSETQYF
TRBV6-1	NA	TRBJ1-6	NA	TGTGCCAGCAGTCCGATAATGACAGAGGGCTCACCCCTCCACTTT	CASSPIMTEGSPLHF
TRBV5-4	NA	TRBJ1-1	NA	TGTGCCAGCAGCTTGGGTCAGGGCGGGAACACTGAAGCTTTCTTT	CASSLGQGGNTEAFF
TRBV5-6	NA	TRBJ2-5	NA	TGTGCCAGCAGCTTGGCCATCGGGGGCGGAGAGACCCAGTACTTC	CASSLAIGGGETQYF
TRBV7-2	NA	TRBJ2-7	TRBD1	TGTGCCAGCAGCGACCGGGACAGTAGACGGGAGCAGTACTTC	CASSDRDSRREQYF
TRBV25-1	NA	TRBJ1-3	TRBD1	TGTGCCAGCAGGCAGACAGGGACTGGAAACACCATATATTTT	CASRQTGTGNTIYF
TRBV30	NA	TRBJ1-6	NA	TGTGCCTGGAAAGCCAGGGACTCACCCCTCCACTTT	CAWKARDSPLHF
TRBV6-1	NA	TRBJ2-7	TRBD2	TGTGCCAGCGAAGGACTAGCGGAGGATCTTGAGAAGCAGTACTTC	CASEGLAEDLEKQYF
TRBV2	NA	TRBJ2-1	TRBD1	TGTGCCAGCAGCGAGGGGACAGGATTCAATGAGCAGTTCTTC	CASSEGTGFNEQFF
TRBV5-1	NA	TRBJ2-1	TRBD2	TGCGCCAGCAGCTACGGACTAGCGTCCTACAATGAGCAGTTCTTC	CASSYGLASYNEQFF
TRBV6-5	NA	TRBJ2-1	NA	TGTGCCAGCAGTTACGGGTCAAGCAACAATGAGCAGTTCTTC	CASSYGSSNNEQFF
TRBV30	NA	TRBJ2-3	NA	TGTGCCTGGGGATACACAGATACGCAGTATTTT	CAWGYTDTQYF
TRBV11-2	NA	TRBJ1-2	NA	TGTGCCAGCAGCTTAGGCCGGGGCAGGTCGGCGGTGGGCTACACCTTC	CASSLGRGRSAVGYTF
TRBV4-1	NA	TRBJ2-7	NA	TGCGCCAGCAGCCAAGGGGCTAAGGGTTCCTACGAGCAGTACTTC	CASSQGAKGSYEQYF
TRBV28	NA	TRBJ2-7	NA	TGTGCCAGCAGTTTTCCGGGGGTCGACGAGCAGTACTTC	CASSFPGVDEQYF
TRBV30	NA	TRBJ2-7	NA	TGTGCCTGGATCCCGTGGGGTAGTGACGAGCAGTACTTC	CAWIPWGSDEQYF
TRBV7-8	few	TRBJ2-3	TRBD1	TGTGCCAGCAGCCCCGGACAGGGAGGAGATACGCAGTATTTT	CASSPGQGGDTQYF
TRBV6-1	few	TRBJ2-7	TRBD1	TGTGCCAGCAGTTCCCGACAGGGATCCTACGAGCAGTACTTC	CASSSRQGSYEQYF
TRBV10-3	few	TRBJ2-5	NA	TGTGCCATCAGCCCCATGGGGTACCAAGAGACCCAGTACTTC	CAISPMGYQETQYF
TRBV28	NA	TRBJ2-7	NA	TGTGCCAGCAGTTCCTATACTGGGAATTCGGATTACGAGCAGTACTTC	CASSSYTGNSDYEQYF
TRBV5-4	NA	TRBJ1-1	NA	TGTGCCAGCAGCTCGGGACTGATGAACACTGAAGCTTTCTTT	CASSSGLMNTEAFF
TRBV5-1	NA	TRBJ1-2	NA	TGCGCCAGCAGCTTGGAAGGCAGGGGCGACTATGGCTACACCTTC	CASSLEGRGDYGYTF
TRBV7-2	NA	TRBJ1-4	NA	TGTGCCAGCAGCTACCTTCTGACCGAAAAACTGTTTTTT	CASSYLLTEKLFF
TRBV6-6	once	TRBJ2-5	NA	TGTGCCGCGGGGGAGACCCAGTACTTC	CAAGETQYF
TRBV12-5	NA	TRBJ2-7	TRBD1	TGTGCTAGTGGTCACCGGAAGGGGGCCTCCCCCTACGAGCAGTACTTC	CASGHRKGASPYEQYF
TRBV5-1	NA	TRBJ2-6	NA	TGCGCCAGCAGCTTGGAGGGCGCCTTTAGGGCCAACGTCCTGACTTTC	CASSLEGAFRANVLTF
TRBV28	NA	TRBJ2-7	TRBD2	TGTGCCAGCAGTTTAGGCGGGGGAGTACTATACGAGCAGTACTTC	CASSLGGGVLYEQYF
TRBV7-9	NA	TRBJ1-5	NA	TGTGCCAGCAGCCGAGAACTCGGGAATCAGCCCCAGCATTTT	CASSRELGNQPQHF
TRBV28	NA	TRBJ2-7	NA	TGTGCCAGCACCCTAGACAGAGAGTCCTACGAGCAGTACTTC	CASTLDRESYEQYF
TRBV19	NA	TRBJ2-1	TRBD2	TGTGCCAGTAGTAATTTAGCGGGAGGCAGAGAGCAGTTCTTC	CASSNLAGGREQFF
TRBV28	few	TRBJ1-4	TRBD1	TGTGCCAGCAGTCGGGACAGGAATGAAAAACTGTTTTTT	CASSRDRNEKLFF
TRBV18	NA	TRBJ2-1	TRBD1	TGTGCCAGCACTACTGGGACAGTTTCCAATGAGCAGTTCTTC	CASTTGTVSNEQFF
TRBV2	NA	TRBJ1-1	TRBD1	TGTGCCAGCACCGTGTCAATGGGACAGGGCCATTTGTTT	CASTVSMGQGHLF
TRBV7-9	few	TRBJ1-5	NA	TGTGCCAGCAGCTTATTAAGCAATCAGCCCCAGCATTTT	CASSLLSNQPQHF
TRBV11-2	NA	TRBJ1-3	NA	TGTGCCAGCAGCTCGACGGACAACTCTGGAAACACCATATATTTT	CASSSTDNSGNTIYF
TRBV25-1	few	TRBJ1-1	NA	TGTGCCAGCAAGGGACACACGAACACTGAAGCTTTCTTT	CASKGHTNTEAFF
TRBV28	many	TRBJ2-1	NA	TGTGCCAGCAGTTTGGGCAATGAGCAGTTCTTC	CASSLGNEQFF